These T cell receptor beta chains were read from a single sample in a study of molecular identifiers for immune sequencing clone quantification. One entry per CDR3 protein, called by TCRdb with MiXCR from the PCR reads. The sample includes approximately 500,000 distinct CDR3 sequences, roughly 23% of them seen just once. Sequenced material: naive CD8+ T cells from blood, with Jurkat cell RNA spiked in. Receptor source: a human donor in good health. Some libraries in this study had Jurkat cell RNA spiked in. Both conserved end residues are part of each CDR3. The D gene is left open where the match is weak. For some rows the clone size is stated as once, few or many, or as a class when expanded; others skip it.

D	V	J	length	size	DNA	CDR3
NA	TRBV6-1	TRBJ1-5	15	many	TGTGCCAGCAGTGAAGCGCTAGGGCTTAATCAGCCCCAGCATTTT	CASSEALGLNQPQHF
NA	TRBV7-9	TRBJ1-1	11	many	TGTGCCAGCAGCTTAGACTTTGAAGCTTTCTTT	CASSLDFEAFF
NA	TRBV6-2/TRBV6-3	TRBJ2-7	12	NA	TGTGCCAGCGGTTACTCAGGGTACGAGCAGTACTTC	CASGYSGYEQYF
NA	TRBV7-2	TRBJ2-1	13	many	TGTGCCAGCAGCCCCTCCGGCGGGCAGGAGCAGTTCTTC	CASSPSGGQEQFF
NA	TRBV5-1	TRBJ2-7	17	many	TGCGCCAGCAGCTCGAAATCGGGACAAATAACAGGCTACGAGCAGTACTTC	CASSSKSGQITGYEQYF
NA	TRBV19	TRBJ1-5	15	many	TGTGCCAGTAGTATAGAGGAGTATAGCAATCAGCCCCAGCATTTT	CASSIEEYSNQPQHF
TRBD1	TRBV20-1	TRBJ1-6	19	NA	TGCAGTGCTAGAGATTTTGCCAGGGGGTATCCTGCCTATAATTCACCCCTCCACTTT	CSARDFARGYPAYNSPLHF
TRBD1	TRBV2	TRBJ1-1	15	few	TGTGCCAGCAGTCGTGAGACAGGGATAAACACTGAAGCTTTCTTT	CASSRETGINTEAFF
NA	TRBV7-3	TRBJ2-1	12	NA	TGTGCCAGCAGCGGGGGTGACAATGAGCAGTTCTTC	CASSGGDNEQFF
TRBD1	TRBV7-6	TRBJ1-5	14	many	TGTGCCAGCAGCGAAACAGGGGTACGACAGCCCCAGCATTTT	CASSETGVRQPQHF
NA	TRBV27	TRBJ2-3	15	NA	TGTGCCAGCAGCATCATAGGAGTACCCACAGATACGCAGTATTTT	CASSIIGVPTDTQYF
NA	TRBV19	TRBJ1-1	14	NA	TGTGCCAGTAGTATGGTTGGACAGACCACTGAAGCTTTCTTT	CASSMVGQTTEAFF
NA	TRBV19	TRBJ1-6	15	NA	TGTGCCAGTAGTTGGGAGGCCTCCTATAATTCACCCCTCCACTTT	CASSWEASYNSPLHF
NA	TRBV15	TRBJ2-6	16	NA	TGTGCCACCAGCAGTTCCCATGGGGTCGGGGCCAACGTCCTGACTTTC	CATSSSHGVGANVLTF
TRBD2	TRBV24-1	TRBJ2-1	16	many	TGTGCCACCAGCCGCCGGGAGGGGGGCGCTTACAATGAGCAGTTCTTC	CATSRREGGAYNEQFF
NA	TRBV4-3	TRBJ2-7	15	NA	TGCGCCAGCAGCCAAACTAGGGACCTCTCCTACGAGCAGTACTTC	CASSQTRDLSYEQYF
NA	TRBV6-2/TRBV6-3	TRBJ1-5	14	NA	TGTGCCAGCAGTTACTCGGGCAGGTTTCAGCCCCAGCATTTT	CASSYSGRFQPQHF
TRBD1	TRBV28	TRBJ1-2	14	many	TGTGCCAGCAGTCGGACAGGGAGTGGCTATGGCTACACCTTC	CASSRTGSGYGYTF
TRBD1	TRBV7-9	TRBJ2-1	15	NA	TGTGCCAGCGGCTCGGGACAGGGGACCTACAATGAGCAGTTCTTC	CASGSGQGTYNEQFF
NA	TRBV4-3	TRBJ1-1	14	many	TGCGCCAGCAGCCAATTGGGGGGTAACACTGAAGCTTTCTTT	CASSQLGGNTEAFF
TRBD1	TRBV12-5	TRBJ1-1	18	few	TGTGCTAGTGGTTTGGTATTTTCCGCGACAGGGGAGAACACTGAAGCTTTCTTT	CASGLVFSATGENTEAFF
NA	TRBV6-2/TRBV6-3	TRBJ1-5	16	many	TGTGCCAGCCCCTTTTGGGACATTTTTAGGTATCAGCCCCAGCATTTT	CASPFWDIFRYQPQHF